A single sample gave rise to the 19 T cell receptor beta chains below, sequenced in a study of blood T cell repertoires in COVID-19. Libraries were prepared by immunoSEQ multiplex PCR; TCRdb keeps only in-frame clonotypes and omits some of them. Of roughly 700,000 clones in the sample, 85% to 90% were seen once. The specimen was peripheral blood. Receptors were obtained from a woman in her late teens or twenties with acute or convalescent COVID-19.

The chain couples TRBV2 to TRBJ2-1, with D tentatively TRBD1 (6 bases). CDR3 length: 15 residues. The V gene lost 6 bases and the J gene lost 2 bases, with 14 bases spanning the gap. Germline V gene lookup returns CDR1 SNHLY and CDR2 FYNNEI. DNA for the CDR3: TGTGCCAGCAGCCTTGAGGACAGTACCTACAATGAGCAGTTCTTC. It encodes CASSLEDSTYNEQFF.

The chain employs TRBV11-3 and TRBJ2-7; 10 positions match TRBD1. CDR1 SGHNT and CDR2 YENEEA come from the germline V gene. CDR3 length: 16 residues. J gave up 5 bases and V 1 base, and 8 bases lay outside the gene matches. DNA of the CDR3: TGTGCCAGCAGCTTAGCCCCCGACAGGGGGCCTGACGAGCAGTACTTC. Protein product: CASSLAPDRGPDEQYF.

For the CDR3, the DNA is TGTGCCATCGCGACCGACAGTGCCTATGGCTACACCTTC. It specifies CAIATDSAYGYTF. The chain recombines TRBV10-3 with TRBJ1-2, with a weak D call TRBD1 (5 bases). Trimming removed 8 bases at V and 4 bases at J, with 14 bases between. Germline V gene data show CDR1 as ENHRY and CDR2 as SYGVKD. The CDR3 covers 13 residues.

The chain has TRBV6-1 and TRBJ2-1; 11 bases align to TRBD2. The germline V gene encodes CDR1 MNHNS and CDR2 SASEGT. The CDR3 contains 14 residues. Trimming cost V 4 bases and J 4 bases; bases outside gene matches: 0. CDR3 nucleotide sequence: TGTGCCAGCAGTGTAGCGGGGGGGTACAATGAGCAGTTCTTC. It specifies CASSVAGGYNEQFF.

In its sample, this clone was seen once. The chain links TRBV11-3 to TRBJ2-1, with TRBD1 matching 9 bases. With 0 bases clipped from V and 7 bases from J, the junction kept 10 bases outside the gene matches. The CDR3 is 17 amino acids. Germline V lookup: CDR1 SGHNT, CDR2 YENEEA. This CDR3 is CASSLDLPGQGSNEQFF. Here the CDR3 DNA reads TGTGCCAGCAGCTTAGACCTACCGGGACAGGGATCGAATGAGCAGTTCTTC.

The chain has TRBV19 and TRBJ1-2, with 8 bases aligning to TRBD1. There are 14 residues in the CDR3. Germline values: CDR1 LNHDA, CDR2 SQIVND (reference sequence). The junction had 11 bases not matched to a gene; V was cut back by 5 bases and J by 9 bases. The CDR3 loop is CASSLWTGIDSYTF. Written as DNA, the CDR3 is TGTGCCAGTAGTTTGTGGACAGGGATCGACAGCTACACCTTC.

V is TRBV9 and J is TRBJ2-6, with D unresolved. The germline V gene has CDR1 SGDLS and CDR2 YYNGEE. This CDR3 comprises 15 residues. V lost 5 bases to trimming and J lost 0 bases, with 9 bases between them. The chain's CDR3 is CASSDGLSGANVLTF. The CDR3 DNA sequence: TGTGCCAGCAGTGATGGGCTCTCTGGGGCCAACGTCCTGACTTTC.

This chain connects TRBV7-2 to TRBJ2-5; no definite D call. The CDR3 runs to 13 residues. V was pared by 3 bases and J by 7 bases, with 12 bases between. Germline assignment: CDR1 SGHTA and CDR2 FQGNSA. DNA for the CDR3: TGTGCCAGCAGCTTGAGAGATACAGCGACCCAGTACTTC. It codes for CASSLRDTATQYF.

The chain is built from TRBV10-1 and TRBJ2-1, with D possibly being TRBD1 (6 bases). Germline lookup yields CDR1 WNHNN and CDR2 SYGVQD (reference sequence). CDR3 size: 18 residues. V lost 5 bases and J lost 10, with 30 bases in between. The CDR3 here is CASSFIRTAYGQKREQFF. The DNA for the CDR3 is TGCGCCAGCAGTTTTATCCGGACAGCCTACGGACAGAAACGAGAGCAGTTCTTC.

V is TRBV9 and J is TRBJ2-2; the match to TRBD2 covers 12 bases. V shed 4 bases and J 6 bases; nucleotides not matched to a gene: 10. In germline, CDR1 is SGDLS, CDR2 YYNGEE. CDR3 length: 17 amino acids. The CDR3 loop is CASSTRTSGEGSGELFF. The DNA for the CDR3 is TGTGCCAGCAGCACCCGGACTAGCGGGGAGGGGTCCGGGGAGCTGTTTTTT.

This sequence joins TRBV27 and TRBJ1-2; 7 bases map to TRBD1. After removal of 2 bases from V and 2 bases from J, the junction contained 11 bases not matched to a gene. The germline V gene has CDR1 MNHEY and CDR2 SMNVEV (reference sequence). There are 17 residues in the CDR3. CDR3 sequence reads: CASSLGPGTVGNYGYTF. The DNA of the CDR3 is TGTGCCAGCAGTTTAGGGCCCGGGACAGTCGGGAACTATGGCTACACCTTC.

Of note for this clone: Other DNA sequences within the sample encode an identical CDR3. The V gene is TRBV6-2 or TRBV6-3, the J gene TRBJ1-5; tentative D call: TRBD1 (6 bases). Germline lookup yields CDR1 MNHEY and CDR2 SVGEGT. The CDR3 length is 12 residues. V dropped 6 bases and J dropped 6 bases, with 9 bases sitting between them. CDR3 coding DNA: TGTGCCAGCAGCTCCAGGGGTCAGCCCCAGCATTTT. This translates into CASSSRGQPQHF.

The count of this clone is one. The V gene is TRBV5-6, the J gene TRBJ2-2, with a tentative D call TRBD1 (5 bases). This CDR3 has 17 residues. Looked up from germline, CDR1 is SGHDT and CDR2 is YYEEEE. V was clipped by 3 bases and J by 0 bases, with 15 bases between them. Written as DNA, the CDR3 is TGTGCCAGCAGCTACAGACCGACAGCTACGAACACCGGGGAGCTGTTTTTT. Protein: CASSYRPTATNTGELFF.

The chain combines TRBV6-2 or TRBV6-3 with TRBJ1-4; D gene uncertain. This CDR3 has 15 amino acids. Germline V gene lookup returns CDR1 MNHEY and CDR2 SVGEGT. The V gene lost 6 bases and the J gene lost 3 bases, with 14 bases spanning the gap. CDR3 nucleotides: TGTGCCAGCAGCGCCCCTCAGATCGCTAATGAAAAACTGTTTTTT. This sequence encodes CASSAPQIANEKLFF.

V usage is TRBV6-5 and J usage is TRBJ1-1; D perhaps matches TRBD1 (6 bases). Germline CDR1 is MNHEY and CDR2 is SVGAGI. V was clipped by 8 bases and J by 1 base, with 8 bases between them. The CDR3 spans 12 residues. CDR3: CASRGQNTEAFF. In nucleotides, the CDR3 is TGTGCCAGCCGGGGACAGAACACTGAAGCTTTCTTT.

The CDR3 here is CACLSTGKYTIYF. DNA of the CDR3: TGTGCCTGCCTATCGACAGGGAAATACACCATATATTTT. The chain links TRBV7-9 to TRBJ1-3, with 7 positions matching TRBD1. CDR3 length equals 13 residues. Germline V gene data show CDR1 as SEHNR and CDR2 as FQNEAQ (reference sequence). V was pared by 11 bases and J by 8 bases, with 12 bases of the junction left unmatched. Based on the CDR3 plus reference TRBV7-9 and TRBJ1-3, the full variable domain is DTGVSQNPRHKITKRGQNVTFRCDPISEHNRLYWYRQTLGQGPEFLTYFQNEAQLEKSRLLSDRFSAERPKGSFSTLEIQRTEQGDSAMYLCACLSTGKYTIYFGEGSWLTVV.

In DNA, the CDR3 is TGTGCCAGCAAAGAGGGGGCCGGGGAGCTGTTTTTT. Its translation: CASKEGAGELFF. This chain links TRBV2 with TRBJ2-2, with D possibly matching TRBD1 (6 bases). This CDR3 has 12 amino acids. Germline values: CDR1 SNHLY, CDR2 FYNNEI. Trimming shortened V by 7 bases and J by 6 bases, and 9 bases separated the two germline ends.

In its sample, this clone was seen a few times. The CDR3 DNA follows: TGTGCCAGTAGTTTCGGGACAGGGGGCTATGGCTACACCTTC. Translation gives CASSFGTGGYGYTF. The gene calls are TRBV19 and TRBJ1-2; 11 bases are shared with TRBD1. V lost 5 bases, J lost 4 bases, and 3 bases stayed unmatched. The CDR3 sequence is 14 residues long. Germline CDR1 and CDR2: LNHDA and SQIVND (reference sequence).

The chain is built from TRBV5-4 and TRBJ1-1; no firm D call. Germline V gene data show CDR1 as SGHNT and CDR2 as YYREEE (reference sequence). With 4 bases removed from V and 0 bases from J, the gap between germline ends came to 10 bases. This CDR3 has 14 amino acids. The CDR3 DNA follows: TGTGCCAGCAGCCTCGACGGGATGAACACTGAAGCTTTCTTT. Translating gives CASSLDGMNTEAFF.